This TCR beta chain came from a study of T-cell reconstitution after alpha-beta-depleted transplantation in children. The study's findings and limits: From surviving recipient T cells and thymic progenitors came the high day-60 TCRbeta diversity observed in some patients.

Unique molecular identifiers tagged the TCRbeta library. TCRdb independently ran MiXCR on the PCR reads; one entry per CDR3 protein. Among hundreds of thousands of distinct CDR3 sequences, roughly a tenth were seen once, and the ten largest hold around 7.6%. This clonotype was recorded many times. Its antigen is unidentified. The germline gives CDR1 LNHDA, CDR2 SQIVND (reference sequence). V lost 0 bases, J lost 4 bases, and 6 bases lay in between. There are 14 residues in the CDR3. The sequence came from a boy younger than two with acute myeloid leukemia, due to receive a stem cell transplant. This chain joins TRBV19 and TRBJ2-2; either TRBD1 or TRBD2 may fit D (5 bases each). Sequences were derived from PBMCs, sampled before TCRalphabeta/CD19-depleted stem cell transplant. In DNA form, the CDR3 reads TGTGCCAGTAGTATAGATGGGGGCACCGGGGAGCTGTTTTTT. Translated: CASSIDGGTGELFF.